This T cell receptor (beta chain) was captured by sequencing in a study of cytomegalovirus exposure and HLA in healthy donors. Healthy bone marrow donors made up the cohort. The CDR3 has 14 amino acids. Germline V lookup: CDR1 LGHNA, CDR2 YSLEER. Trimming removed 3 bases at V and 7 bases at J, with 16 bases between. On this clone itself: Its antigen remains unidentified.

Vbeta (60) and Jbeta (13) primers were used in the PCR. Some clones are missing from TCRdb's copy, which holds only in-frame ones; the method was immunoSEQ multiplex PCR. The sample has around 300,000 clones, approximately 84% seen once. Points from the study as a whole: In a later analysis, compared with equally common non-associated chains, HLA-associated beta chains were more expanded. Researchers reported in a later analysis that common viral pathogens appeared linked to several top clusters. Reportedly, fewer N-insertions than the roughly 700-donor mean appeared in an Asian-associated ancestry cluster in a later analysis.

What was sequenced was PBMCs. This chain uses TRBV4-3 with TRBJ2-7; D uncertain. The TCR comes from a woman aged 35 to 49 in good health and CMV-seropositive. The CDR3, as DNA: TGCGCCAGCAGCCAGGATTGGAGTTTTGGTGAGCAGTACTTC. This gives the protein CASSQDWSFGEQYF.